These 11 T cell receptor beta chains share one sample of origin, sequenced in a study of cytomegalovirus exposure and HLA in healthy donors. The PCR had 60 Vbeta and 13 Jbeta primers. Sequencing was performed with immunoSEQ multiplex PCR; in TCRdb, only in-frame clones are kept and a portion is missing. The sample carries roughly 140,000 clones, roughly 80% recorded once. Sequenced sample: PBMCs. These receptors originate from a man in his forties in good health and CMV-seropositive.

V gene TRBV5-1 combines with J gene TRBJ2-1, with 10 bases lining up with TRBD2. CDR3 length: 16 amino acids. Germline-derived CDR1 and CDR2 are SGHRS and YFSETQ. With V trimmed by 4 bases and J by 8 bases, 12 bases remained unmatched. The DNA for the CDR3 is TGCGCCAGCAGCGCTCTAACCGGGACTAGCGTGTATGAGCAGTTCTTC. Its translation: CASSALTGTSVYEQFF. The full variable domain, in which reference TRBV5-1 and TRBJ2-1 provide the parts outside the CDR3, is KAGVTQTPRYLIKTRGQQVTLSCSPISGHRSVSWYQQTPGQGLQFLFEYFSETQRNKGNFPGRFSGRQFSNSRSEMNVSTLELGDSALYLCASSALTGTSVYEQFFGPGTRLTVL.

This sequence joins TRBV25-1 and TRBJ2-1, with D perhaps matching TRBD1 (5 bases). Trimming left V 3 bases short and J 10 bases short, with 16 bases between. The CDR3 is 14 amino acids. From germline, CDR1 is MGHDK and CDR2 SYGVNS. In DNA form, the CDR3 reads TGTGCCAGCAGTGATTGGACATCGGACGGAGAGCAGTTCTTC. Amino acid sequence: CASSDWTSDGEQFF.

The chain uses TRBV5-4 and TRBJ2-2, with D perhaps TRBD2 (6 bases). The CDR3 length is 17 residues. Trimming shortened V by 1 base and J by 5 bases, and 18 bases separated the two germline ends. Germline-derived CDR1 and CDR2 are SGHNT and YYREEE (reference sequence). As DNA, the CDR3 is TGTGCCAGCAGCTTGAAAGTCGGGAGACCCCAAACCGGGGAGCTGTTTTTT. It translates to CASSLKVGRPQTGELFF.

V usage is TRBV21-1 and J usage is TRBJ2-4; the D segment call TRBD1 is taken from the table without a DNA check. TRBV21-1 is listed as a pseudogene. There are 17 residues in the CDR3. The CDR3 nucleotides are TGTGCCAGCAGCAAAGCGGTATGGGGGCTAGCCAAAAACATTCAGTACTTC. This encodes CASSKAVWGLAKNIQYF.

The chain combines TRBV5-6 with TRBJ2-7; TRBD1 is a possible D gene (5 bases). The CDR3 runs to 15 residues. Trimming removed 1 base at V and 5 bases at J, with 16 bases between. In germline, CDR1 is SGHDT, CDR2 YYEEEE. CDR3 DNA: TGTGCCAGCAGCTTGCGCAGGGAACGGGTGAACGAGCAGTACTTC. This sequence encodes CASSLRRERVNEQYF.

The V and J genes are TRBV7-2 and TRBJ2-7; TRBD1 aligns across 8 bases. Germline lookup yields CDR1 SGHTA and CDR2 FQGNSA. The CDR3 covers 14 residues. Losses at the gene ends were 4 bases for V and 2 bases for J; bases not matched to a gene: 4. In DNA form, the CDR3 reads TGTGCCAGCAGCTCGCGACAGGGGCCCTACGAGCAGTACTTC. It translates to CASSSRQGPYEQYF.

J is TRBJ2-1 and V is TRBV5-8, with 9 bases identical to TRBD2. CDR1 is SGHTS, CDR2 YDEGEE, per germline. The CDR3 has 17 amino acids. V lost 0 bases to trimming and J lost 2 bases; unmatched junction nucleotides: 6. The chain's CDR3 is CASSLVLASGAYNEQFF. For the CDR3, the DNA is TGTGCCAGCAGCTTGGTCCTAGCTAGCGGGGCCTACAATGAGCAGTTCTTC.

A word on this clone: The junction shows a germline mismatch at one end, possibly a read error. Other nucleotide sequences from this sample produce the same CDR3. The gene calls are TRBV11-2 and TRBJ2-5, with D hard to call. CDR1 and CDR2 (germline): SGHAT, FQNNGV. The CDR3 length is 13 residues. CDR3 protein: CASSLESKETQYF. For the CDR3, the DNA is TGTGCCAGCAGCCTAGAGTCAAAAGAGACCCAGTACTTC.

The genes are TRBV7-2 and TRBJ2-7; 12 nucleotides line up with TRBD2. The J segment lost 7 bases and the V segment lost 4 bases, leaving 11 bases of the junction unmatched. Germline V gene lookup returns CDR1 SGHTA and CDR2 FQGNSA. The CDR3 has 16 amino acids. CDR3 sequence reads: CASSSKQTSGSDEQYF. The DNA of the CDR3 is TGTGCCAGCAGCTCAAAACAGACTAGCGGGAGTGATGAGCAGTACTTC. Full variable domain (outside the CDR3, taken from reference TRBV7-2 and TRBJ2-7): GAGVSQSPSNKVTEKGKDVELRCDPISGHTALYWYRQSLGQGLEFLIYFQGNSAPDKSGLPSDRFSAERTGGSVSTLTIQRTQQEDSAVYLCASSSKQTSGSDEQYFGPGTRLTVT.

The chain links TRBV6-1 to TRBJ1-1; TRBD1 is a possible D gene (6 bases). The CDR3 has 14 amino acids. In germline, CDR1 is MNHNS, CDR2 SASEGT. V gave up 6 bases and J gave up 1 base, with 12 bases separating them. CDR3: CASSASGQNTEAFF. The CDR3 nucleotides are TGTGCCAGCAGCGCCTCGGGACAGAACACTGAAGCTTTCTTT.

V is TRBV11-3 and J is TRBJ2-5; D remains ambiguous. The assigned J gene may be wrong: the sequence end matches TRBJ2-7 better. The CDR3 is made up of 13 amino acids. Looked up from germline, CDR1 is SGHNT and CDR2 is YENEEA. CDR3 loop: CASSLDSHYEQYF. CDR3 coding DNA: TGTGCCAGCAGCTTAGACTCCCACTACGAGCAGTACTTC.